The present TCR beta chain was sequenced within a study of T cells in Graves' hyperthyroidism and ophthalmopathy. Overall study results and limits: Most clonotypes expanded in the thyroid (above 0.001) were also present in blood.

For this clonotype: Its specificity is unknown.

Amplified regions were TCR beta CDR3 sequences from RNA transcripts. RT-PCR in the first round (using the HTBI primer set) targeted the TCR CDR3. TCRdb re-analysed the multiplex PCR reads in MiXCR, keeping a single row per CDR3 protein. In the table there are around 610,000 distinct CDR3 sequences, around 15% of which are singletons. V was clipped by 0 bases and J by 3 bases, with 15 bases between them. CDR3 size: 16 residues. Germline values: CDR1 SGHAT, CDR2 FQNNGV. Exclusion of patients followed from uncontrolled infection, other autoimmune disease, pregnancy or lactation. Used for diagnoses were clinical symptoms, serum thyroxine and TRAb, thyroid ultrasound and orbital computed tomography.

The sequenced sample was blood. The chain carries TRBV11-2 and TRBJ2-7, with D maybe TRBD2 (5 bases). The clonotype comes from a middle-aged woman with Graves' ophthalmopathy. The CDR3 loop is CASSLEPRGGGYEQYF. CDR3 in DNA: TGTGCCAGCAGCTTAGAGCCCCGGGGTGGAGGCTACGAGCAGTACTTC.